This T cell receptor (beta chain) comes out of a study of technical replicates of blood from a handful of donors. The data were produced by immunoSEQ multiplex PCR, yet TCRdb's version contains in-frame clones alone and is incomplete. Of fewer than 65,000 clones in the sample, about 87% were seen once. V shed 4 bases and J shed 6 bases, with 11 bases lying between them. From germline, CDR1 is GTSNPN and CDR2 SVGIG (reference sequence). There are 12 residues in the CDR3. This receptor was taken from a human donor in good health. Some clones in this sample may be carry-over from other donors' samples. J is TRBJ2-3 and V is TRBV30; possibly TRBD2 for D (5 bases). Material: PBMCs. This chain's CDR3 is CAWTYGLDTQYF. CDR3 nucleotide sequence: TGTGCCTGGACCTATGGACTGGATACGCAGTATTTT.